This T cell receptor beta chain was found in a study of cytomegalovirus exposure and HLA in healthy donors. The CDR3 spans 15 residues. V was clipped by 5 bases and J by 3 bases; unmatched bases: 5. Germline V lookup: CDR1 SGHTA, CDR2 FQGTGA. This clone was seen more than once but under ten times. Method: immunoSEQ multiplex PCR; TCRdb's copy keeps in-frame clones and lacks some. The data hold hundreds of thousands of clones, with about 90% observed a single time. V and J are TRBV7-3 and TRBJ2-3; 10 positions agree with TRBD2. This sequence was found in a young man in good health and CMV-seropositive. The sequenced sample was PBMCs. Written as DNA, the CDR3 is TGTGCCAGCAGCCGTACTAGCGGGAAGACAGATACGCAGTATTTT. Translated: CASSRTSGKTDTQYF.